A selection of T cell receptor beta chains follows, all from one sample in a study of T cell responses to AZD1222 COVID-19 vaccine. Repertoires were generated with immunoSEQ multiplex PCR, while TCRdb's copy carries only in-frame clones and drops some. The sample includes more than 150,000 clones, over 80% seen only once; the top ten take around 5.8%. This sample comprised peripheral blood, obtained on day 0 of AZD1222 vaccination. The receptors shown here come from an adult in good health. Both conserved end residues are part of each CDR3. Fields, in order: CDR3 protein, CDR3 DNA, clone size, D gene, V gene, J gene. A D gene is named only where the DNA matches it firmly. A row's size may be missing; if present it is once, few, many or a size class.

CASSLSSLSGGHLQETQYF	TGTGCCAGCAGTTTATCATCCCTTAGCGGGGGACACCTTCAAGAGACCCAGTACTTC	NA	TRBD2	TRBV28	TRBJ2-5
CASSPQARLAGRNEQFF	TGTGCCAGCAGCCCCCAGGCGCGGCTAGCGGGCCGGAATGAGCAGTTCTTC	once	TRBD2	TRBV3-1/TRBV3-2	TRBJ2-1
CASSPRAGAEQYF	TGTGCCAGCAGTCCCAGGGCCGGGGCGGAGCAGTACTTC	NA	NA	TRBV28	TRBJ2-7
CASSQRGRFEKLFF	TGTGCCAGCAGCCAGAGGGGGCGCTTTGAAAAACTGTTTTTT	once	TRBD1	TRBV3-1/TRBV3-2	TRBJ1-4
CASSRSSTYQETQYF	TGTGCCAGCAGCCGGTCGAGCACGTACCAAGAGACCCAGTACTTC	once	NA	TRBV11-2	TRBJ2-5
CASSGSTGKGDQPQHF	TGTGCCAGCAGTGGAAGTACAGGGAAAGGGGATCAGCCCCAGCATTTT	NA	NA	TRBV6-1	TRBJ1-5
CASLGRNGLMNTEAFF	TGTGCCAGCCTCGGGCGAAACGGCCTAATGAACACTGAAGCTTTCTTT	NA	NA	TRBV5-3	TRBJ1-1
CASQTGELNQPQHF	TGTGCCAGTCAGACAGGGGAATTGAATCAGCCCCAGCATTTT	once	TRBD1	TRBV28	TRBJ1-5
CASRPLGLAAYEQYF	TGCGCCAGCAGACCCCTGGGACTAGCGGCCTACGAGCAGTACTTC	NA	TRBD2	TRBV5-1	TRBJ2-7
CASSYSSTGTGGSPLHF	TGTGCCAGCAGTTACTCATCGACCGGGACAGGGGGTTCACCCCTCCACTTT	once	TRBD1	TRBV6-2/TRBV6-3	TRBJ1-6
CASSSGGATYGYTF	TGCGCCAGCAGCTCTGGTGGGGCGACTTATGGCTACACCTTC	NA	NA	TRBV5-1	TRBJ1-2
CATSPGIRDIQYF	TGTGCCACCAGTCCAGGAATTAGGGACATTCAGTACTTC	NA	NA	TRBV24-1	TRBJ2-4
CASSQAGGATDTQYF	TGCGCCAGCAGCCAGGCCGGGGGGGCTACAGATACGCAGTATTTT	NA	TRBD2	TRBV5-1	TRBJ2-3
CASSQERGANSPLHF	TGTGCCAGCAGCCAAGAACGAGGGGCTAATTCACCCCTCCACTTT	NA	NA	TRBV3-1/TRBV3-2	TRBJ1-6
CASSLQQNTEAFF	TGTGCCAGCTCCTTACAGCAGAACACTGAAGCTTTCTTT	NA	NA	TRBV2	TRBJ1-1
CAWSEQVAGELFF	TGTGCCTGGAGTGAACAGGTCGCCGGGGAGCTGTTTTTT	NA	NA	TRBV30	TRBJ2-2
CASSFGGLQPQHF	TGTGCCAGCAGTTTTGGGGGATTGCAGCCCCAGCATTTT	NA	NA	TRBV12-3/TRBV12-4	TRBJ1-5
CASSLFRLAPKTQYF	TGTGCCAGCAGTTTATTTCGGCTAGCCCCGAAGACCCAGTACTTC	NA	NA	TRBV28	TRBJ2-5
CASSSRDRANSPLHF	TGTGCCAGCAGTTCCCGGGACAGGGCTAATTCACCCCTCCACTTT	NA	TRBD1	TRBV28	TRBJ1-6
CASSQSFDQPQHF	TGTGCCAGCAGCCAGTCGTTTGATCAGCCCCAGCATTTT	NA	NA	TRBV3-1/TRBV3-2	TRBJ1-5
CASSPASGGTNEQFF	TGCGCCAGCAGCCCGGCTAGCGGGGGGACCAATGAGCAGTTCTTC	NA	TRBD2	TRBV5-1	TRBJ2-1
CATRQGNNQPQHF	TGTGCCACGAGACAGGGGAACAATCAGCCCCAGCATTTT	NA	TRBD1	TRBV6-5	TRBJ1-5
CASSADRFNEKLFF	TGCGCCAGCAGCGCGGACCGATTCAATGAAAAACTGTTTTTT	NA	NA	TRBV4-3	TRBJ1-4
CAWGQGAVQPQHF	TGTGCCTGGGGACAGGGGGCTGTTCAGCCCCAGCATTTT	NA	TRBD1	TRBV30	TRBJ1-5
CASSLGASTGSHGYTF	TGCGCCAGCAGCTTGGGGGCCAGTACAGGGAGCCATGGCTACACCTTC	NA	NA	TRBV5-1	TRBJ1-2
CASSTDRAIYEQYF	TGTGCCAGCAGTACGGACAGGGCGATCTACGAGCAGTACTTC	NA	TRBD1	TRBV6-5	TRBJ2-7
CASTIIPGQRGNQPQHF	TGTGCCAGTACCATTATTCCGGGACAACGGGGCAATCAGCCCCAGCATTTT	NA	NA	TRBV19	TRBJ1-5
CASSINGDYGYTF	TGTGCCAGTAGTATTAACGGCGACTATGGCTACACCTTC	NA	NA	TRBV19	TRBJ1-2
CASSLAADTQYF	TGCGCCAGCAGCTTGGCGGCAGATACGCAGTATTTT	NA	NA	TRBV5-1	TRBJ2-3
CASSLRTRGETQYF	TGCGCCAGCAGCCTTCGGACAAGAGGGGAGACCCAGTACTTC	NA	NA	TRBV5-1	TRBJ2-5
CAWSVRPNQPQHF	TGTGCCTGGAGTGTTCGGCCGAATCAGCCCCAGCATTTT	NA	NA	TRBV30	TRBJ1-5
CASSDGVYGYTF	TGTGCCAGCAGCGATGGGGTCTATGGCTACACCTTC	NA	NA	TRBV9	TRBJ1-2
CASSGGTAHEKLFF	TGTGCCAGTAGTGGGGGGACAGCCCACGAAAAACTGTTTTTT	once	TRBD1	TRBV19	TRBJ1-4
CASSQFRDSRRTQYF	TGTGCCAGCAGCCAATTCCGGGACTCTAGGCGTACGCAGTATTTT	NA	NA	TRBV6-5	TRBJ2-3
CASSLAGQNYGYTF	TGTGCCAGCAGCTTAGCTGGGCAGAACTATGGCTACACCTTC	NA	NA	TRBV7-6	TRBJ1-2
CASSLGVDRGGYYGYTF	TGTGCCAGCAGCCTGGGAGTGGACAGAGGGGGGTACTATGGCTACACCTTC	NA	NA	TRBV28	TRBJ1-2
CATSRERGQGAYGYTF	TGTGCCACCAGCAGAGAACGGGGACAGGGGGCGTATGGCTACACCTTC	NA	TRBD1	TRBV15	TRBJ1-2
CASSPGTGAYTGELFF	TGCGCCAGCAGTCCCGGGACAGGGGCGTACACCGGGGAGCTGTTTTTT	NA	TRBD1	TRBV5-1	TRBJ2-2
CSVEGQGAGELFF	TGCAGCGTTGAAGGACAGGGGGCCGGGGAGCTGTTTTTT	NA	TRBD1	TRBV29-1	TRBJ2-2
CASSLPPGTSGRYEQYF	TGTGCCAGCAGCCTCCCTCCCGGGACTAGCGGGAGGTACGAGCAGTACTTC	NA	TRBD2	TRBV28	TRBJ2-7
CASTWSSGEYEQYF	TGTGCCAGCACCTGGTCTAGCGGAGAATACGAGCAGTACTTC	NA	TRBD2	TRBV28	TRBJ2-7
CASRLDRRGYRVDGYTF	TGTGCAAGTCGCTTAGATCGGAGGGGGTACAGGGTGGATGGCTACACCTTC	NA	NA	TRBV12-2	TRBJ1-2
CASSLGGGNSPLHF	TGTGCCAGCAGCTTGGGCGGAGGTAATTCACCCCTCCACTTT	once	NA	TRBV7-9	TRBJ1-6
CASGLVTGSGELFF	TGCGCCAGCGGCTTGGTCACAGGGTCCGGGGAGCTGTTTTTT	NA	NA	TRBV5-1	TRBJ2-2
CASSSSSSYEQYF	TGTGCCAGCAGCTCCTCAAGTTCCTACGAGCAGTACTTC	NA	NA	TRBV7-9	TRBJ2-7
CASSAVGGSNQPQHF	TGTGCCAGCAGTGCGGTGGGGGGGAGCAATCAGCCCCAGCATTTT	NA	NA	TRBV2	TRBJ1-5
CASSVASWGFGEKLFF	TGTGCCAGCAGCGTAGCTAGTTGGGGTTTTGGTGAAAAACTGTTTTTT	NA	NA	TRBV9	TRBJ1-4
CASSPTGADQPQHF	TGCGCCAGCAGCCCGACAGGGGCCGATCAGCCCCAGCATTTT	NA	TRBD1	TRBV5-1	TRBJ1-5